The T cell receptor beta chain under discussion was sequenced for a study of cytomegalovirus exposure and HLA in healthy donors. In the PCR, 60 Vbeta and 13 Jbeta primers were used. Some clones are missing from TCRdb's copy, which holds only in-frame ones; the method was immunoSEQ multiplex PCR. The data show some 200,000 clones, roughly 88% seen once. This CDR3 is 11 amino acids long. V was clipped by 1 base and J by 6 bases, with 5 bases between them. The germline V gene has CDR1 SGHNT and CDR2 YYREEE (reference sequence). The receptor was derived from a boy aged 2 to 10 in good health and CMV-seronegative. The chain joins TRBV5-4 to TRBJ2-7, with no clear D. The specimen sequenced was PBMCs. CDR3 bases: TGTGCCAGCAGCTTGACCGGCGAGCAGTACTTC. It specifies CASSLTGEQYF. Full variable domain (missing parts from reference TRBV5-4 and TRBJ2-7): ETGVTQSPTHLIKTRGQQVTLRCSSQSGHNTVSWYQQALGQGPQFIFQYYREEENGRGNFPPRFSGLQFPNYSSELNVNALELDDSALYLCASSLTGEQYFGPGTRLTVT.